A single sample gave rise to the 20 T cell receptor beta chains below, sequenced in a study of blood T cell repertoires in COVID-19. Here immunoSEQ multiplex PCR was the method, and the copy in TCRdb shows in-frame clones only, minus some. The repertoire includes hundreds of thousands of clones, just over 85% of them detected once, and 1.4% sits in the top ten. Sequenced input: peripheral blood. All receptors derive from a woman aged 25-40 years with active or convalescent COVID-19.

The CDR3 DNA follows: TGTGCCAGCTCACCACTTTGGGACAGGATGACCTACGAGCAGTACTTC. Translating gives CASSPLWDRMTYEQYF. V gene TRBV18 combines with J gene TRBJ2-7; 8 bases line up with TRBD1. Germline V lookup: CDR1 KGHSH, CDR2 LQKENI. V lost 1 base to trimming and J lost 2 bases; unmatched junction nucleotides: 7. This CDR3 is built from 16 residues. Combining the CDR3 with reference TRBV18 and TRBJ2-7 gives the whole variable domain NAGVMQNPRHLVRRRGQEARLRCSPMKGHSHVYWYRQLPEEGLKFMVYLQKENIIDESGMPKERFSAEFPKEGPSILRIQQVVRGDSAAYFCASSPLWDRMTYEQYFGPGTRLTVT.

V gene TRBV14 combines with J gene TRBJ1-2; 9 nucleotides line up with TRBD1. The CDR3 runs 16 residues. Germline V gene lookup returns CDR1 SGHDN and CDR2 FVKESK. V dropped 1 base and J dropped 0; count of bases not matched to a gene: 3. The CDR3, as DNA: TGTGCCAGCAGCCAAGGAGGACAGGGGACTAACTATGGCTACACCTTC. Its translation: CASSQGGQGTNYGYTF.

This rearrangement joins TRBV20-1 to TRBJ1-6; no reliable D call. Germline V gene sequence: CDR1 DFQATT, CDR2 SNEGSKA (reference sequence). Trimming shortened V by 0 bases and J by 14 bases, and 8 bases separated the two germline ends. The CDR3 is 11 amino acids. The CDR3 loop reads CSARDRGALHF. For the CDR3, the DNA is TGCAGTGCTAGAGATCGCGGAGCCCTCCACTTT.

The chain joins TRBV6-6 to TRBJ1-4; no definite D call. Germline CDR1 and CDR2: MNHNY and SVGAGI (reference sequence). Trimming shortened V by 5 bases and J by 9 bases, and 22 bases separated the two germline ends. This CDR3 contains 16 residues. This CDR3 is CASSPRREIDGQKLFF. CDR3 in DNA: TGTGCCAGCAGTCCCCGCCGCGAGATCGATGGGCAAAAACTGTTTTTT.

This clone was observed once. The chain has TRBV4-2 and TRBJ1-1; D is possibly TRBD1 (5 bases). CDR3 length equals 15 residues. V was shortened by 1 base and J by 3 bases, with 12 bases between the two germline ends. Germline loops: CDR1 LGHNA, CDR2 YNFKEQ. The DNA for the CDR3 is TGTGCCAGCAGCCAAGCCCTGACGGGGGACACTGAAGCTTTCTTT. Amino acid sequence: CASSQALTGDTEAFF.

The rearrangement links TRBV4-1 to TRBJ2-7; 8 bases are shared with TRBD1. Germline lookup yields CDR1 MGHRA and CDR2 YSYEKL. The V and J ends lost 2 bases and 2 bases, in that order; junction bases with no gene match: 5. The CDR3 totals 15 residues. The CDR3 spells CASSQLGQGPYEQYF. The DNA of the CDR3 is TGCGCCAGCAGCCAACTCGGACAGGGCCCCTACGAGCAGTACTTC.

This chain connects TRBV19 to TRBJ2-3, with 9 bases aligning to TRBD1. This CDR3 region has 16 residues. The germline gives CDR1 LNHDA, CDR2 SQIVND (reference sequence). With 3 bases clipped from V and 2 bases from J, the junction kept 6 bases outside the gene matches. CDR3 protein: CASSIGQGPYTDTQYF. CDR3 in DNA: TGTGCCAGTAGTATTGGACAGGGGCCCTACACAGATACGCAGTATTTT.

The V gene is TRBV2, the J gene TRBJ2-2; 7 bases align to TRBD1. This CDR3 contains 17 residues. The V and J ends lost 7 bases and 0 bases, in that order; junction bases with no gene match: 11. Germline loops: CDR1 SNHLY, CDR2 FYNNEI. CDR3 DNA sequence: TGTGCCAGCACCTGGGAGTGGGGACAGTCGAACACCGGGGAGCTGTTTTTT. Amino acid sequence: CASTWEWGQSNTGELFF.

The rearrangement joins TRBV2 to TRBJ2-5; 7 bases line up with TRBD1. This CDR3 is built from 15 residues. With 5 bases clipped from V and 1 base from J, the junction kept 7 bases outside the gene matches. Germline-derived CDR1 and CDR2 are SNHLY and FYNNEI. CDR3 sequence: CASSIRQGSQETQYF. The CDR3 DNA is TGTGCCAGCAGTATCCGACAGGGCTCCCAAGAGACCCAGTACTTC.

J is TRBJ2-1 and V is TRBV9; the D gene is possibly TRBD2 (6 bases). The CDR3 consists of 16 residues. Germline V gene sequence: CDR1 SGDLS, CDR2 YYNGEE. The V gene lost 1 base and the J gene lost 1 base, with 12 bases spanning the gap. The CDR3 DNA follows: TGTGCCAGCAGCGTAATTAGCGGCCGTTCCTACAATGAGCAGTTCTTC. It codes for CASSVISGRSYNEQFF. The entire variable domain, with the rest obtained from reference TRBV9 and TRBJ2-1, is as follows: DSGVTQTPKHLITATGQRVTLRCSPRSGDLSVYWYQQSLDQGLQFLIQYYNGEERAKGNILERFSAQQFPDLHSELNLSSLELGDSALYFCASSVISGRSYNEQFFGPGTRLTVL.

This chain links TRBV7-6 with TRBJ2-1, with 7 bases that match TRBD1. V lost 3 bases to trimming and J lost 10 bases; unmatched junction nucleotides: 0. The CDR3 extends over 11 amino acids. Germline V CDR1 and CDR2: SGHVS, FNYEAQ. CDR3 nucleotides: TGTGCCAGCAGCTTGACAGGGGAGCAGTTCTTC. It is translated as CASSLTGEQFF.

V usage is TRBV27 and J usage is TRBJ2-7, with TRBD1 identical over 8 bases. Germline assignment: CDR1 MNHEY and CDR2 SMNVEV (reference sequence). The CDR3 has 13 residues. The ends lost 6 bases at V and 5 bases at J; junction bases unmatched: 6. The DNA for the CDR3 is TGTGCCAGCAGATTGACAGGGGTACACGAGCAGTACTTC. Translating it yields CASRLTGVHEQYF.

This CDR3 is CASNLLAGGRIEQFF. Written as DNA, the CDR3 is TGTGCCAGCAACCTACTAGCGGGAGGTAGGATTGAGCAGTTCTTC. The chain joins TRBV6-5 to TRBJ2-1, with 12 bases lining up with TRBD2. Per germline, CDR1 MNHEY and CDR2 SVGAGI. The junction had 10 bases not matched to a gene; V was cut back by 7 bases and J by 9 bases. The CDR3 has 15 residues.

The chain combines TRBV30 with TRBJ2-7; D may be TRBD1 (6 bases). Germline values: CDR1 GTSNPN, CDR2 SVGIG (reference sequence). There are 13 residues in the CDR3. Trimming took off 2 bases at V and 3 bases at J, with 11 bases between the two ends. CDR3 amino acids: CAWSKGELYEQYF. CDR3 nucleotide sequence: TGTGCCTGGAGTAAGGGGGAGCTCTACGAGCAGTACTTC.

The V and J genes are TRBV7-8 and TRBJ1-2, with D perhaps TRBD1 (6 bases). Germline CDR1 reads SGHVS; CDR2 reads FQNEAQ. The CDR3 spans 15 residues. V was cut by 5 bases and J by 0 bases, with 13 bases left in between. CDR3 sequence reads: CASSPGTNPNYGYTF. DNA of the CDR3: TGTGCCAGCAGCCCCGGGACAAATCCTAACTATGGCTACACCTTC. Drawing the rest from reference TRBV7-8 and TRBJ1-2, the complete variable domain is GAGVSQSPRYKVAKRGQDVALRCDPISGHVSLFWYQQALGQGPEFLTYFQNEAQLDKSGLPSDRFFAERPEGSVSTLKIQRTQQEDSAVYLCASSPGTNPNYGYTFGSGTRLTVV.

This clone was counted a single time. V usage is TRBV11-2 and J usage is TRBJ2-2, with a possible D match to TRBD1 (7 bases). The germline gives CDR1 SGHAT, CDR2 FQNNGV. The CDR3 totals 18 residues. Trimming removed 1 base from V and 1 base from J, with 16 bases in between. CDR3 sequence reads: CASSLAVGRGVNTGELFF. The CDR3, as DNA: TGTGCCAGCAGCTTAGCCGTTGGCAGGGGGGTGAACACCGGGGAGCTGTTTTTT.

The CDR3 DNA follows: TGTGCCAGCAGCCAAGTGTCCGCAACGCCATCCCAGGGAAAGCTGTTTTTT. Protein: CASSQVSATPSQGKLFF. The chain joins TRBV14 to TRBJ1-4, with D possibly being TRBD1 (5 bases). The CDR3 totals 17 residues. Germline loops: CDR1 SGHDN, CDR2 FVKESK. The V and J ends lost 1 base and 14 bases respectively, with 26 bases between them.

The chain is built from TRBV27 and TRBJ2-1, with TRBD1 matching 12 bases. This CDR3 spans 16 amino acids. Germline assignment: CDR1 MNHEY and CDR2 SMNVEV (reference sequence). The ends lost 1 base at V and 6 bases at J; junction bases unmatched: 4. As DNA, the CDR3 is TGTGCCAGCAGTTTATTGGGACAGGGGGCGTCCAATGAGCAGTTCTTC. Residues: CASSLLGQGASNEQFF.

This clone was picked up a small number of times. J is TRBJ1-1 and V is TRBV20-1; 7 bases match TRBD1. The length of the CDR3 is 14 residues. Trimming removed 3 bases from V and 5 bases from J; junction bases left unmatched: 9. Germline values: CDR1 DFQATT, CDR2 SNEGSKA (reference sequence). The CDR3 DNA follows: TGCAGTGCTAGTCAGGGGGGATGGGGAACTGAAGCTTTCTTT. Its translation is CSASQGGWGTEAFF.

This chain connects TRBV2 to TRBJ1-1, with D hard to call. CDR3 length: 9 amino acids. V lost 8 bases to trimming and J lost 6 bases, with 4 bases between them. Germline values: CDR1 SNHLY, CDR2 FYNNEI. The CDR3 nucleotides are TGTGCCAGCGAGCCTGAAGCTTTCTTT. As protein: CASEPEAFF. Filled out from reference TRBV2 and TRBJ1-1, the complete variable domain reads EPEVTQTPSHQVTQMGQEVILRCVPISNHLYFYWYRQILGQKVEFLVSFYNNEISEKSEIFDDQFSVERPDGSNFTLKIRSTKLEDSAMYFCASEPEAFFGQGTRLTVV.